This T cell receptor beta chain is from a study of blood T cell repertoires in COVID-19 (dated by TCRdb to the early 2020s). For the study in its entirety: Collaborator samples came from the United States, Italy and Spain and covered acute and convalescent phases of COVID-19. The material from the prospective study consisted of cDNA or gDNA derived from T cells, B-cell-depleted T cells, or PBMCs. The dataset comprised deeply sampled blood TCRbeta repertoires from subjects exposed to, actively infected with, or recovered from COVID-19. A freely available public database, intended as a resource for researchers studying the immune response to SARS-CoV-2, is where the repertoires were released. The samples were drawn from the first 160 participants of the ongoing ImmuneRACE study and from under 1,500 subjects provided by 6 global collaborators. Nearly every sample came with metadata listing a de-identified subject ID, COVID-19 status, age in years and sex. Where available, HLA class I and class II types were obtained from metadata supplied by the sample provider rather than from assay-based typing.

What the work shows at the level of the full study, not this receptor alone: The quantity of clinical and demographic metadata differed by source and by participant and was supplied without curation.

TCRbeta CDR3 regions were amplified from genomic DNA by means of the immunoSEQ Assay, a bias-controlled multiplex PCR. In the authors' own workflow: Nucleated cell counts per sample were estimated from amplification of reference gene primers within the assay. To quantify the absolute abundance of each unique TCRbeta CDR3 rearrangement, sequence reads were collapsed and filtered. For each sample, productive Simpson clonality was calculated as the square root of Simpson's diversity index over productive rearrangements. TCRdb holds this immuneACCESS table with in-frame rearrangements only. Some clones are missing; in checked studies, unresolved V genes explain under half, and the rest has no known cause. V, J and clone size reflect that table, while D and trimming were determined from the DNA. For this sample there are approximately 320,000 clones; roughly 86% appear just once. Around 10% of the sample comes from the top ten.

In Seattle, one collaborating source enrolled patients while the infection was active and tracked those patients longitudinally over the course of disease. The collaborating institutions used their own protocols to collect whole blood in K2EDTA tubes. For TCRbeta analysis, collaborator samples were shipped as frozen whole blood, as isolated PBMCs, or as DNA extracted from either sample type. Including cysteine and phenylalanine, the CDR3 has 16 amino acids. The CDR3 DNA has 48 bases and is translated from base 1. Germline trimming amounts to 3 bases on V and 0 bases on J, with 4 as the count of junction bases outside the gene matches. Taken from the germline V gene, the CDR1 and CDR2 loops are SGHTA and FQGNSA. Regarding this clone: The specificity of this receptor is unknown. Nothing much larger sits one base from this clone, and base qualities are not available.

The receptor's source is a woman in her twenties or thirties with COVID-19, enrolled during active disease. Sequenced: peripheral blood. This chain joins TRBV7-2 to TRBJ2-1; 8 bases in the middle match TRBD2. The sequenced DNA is TGTGCCAGCAGCTTTTTTCTAGCGGGCTCCTACAATGAGCAGTTCTTC. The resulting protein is CASSFFLAGSYNEQFF.